These T cell receptor beta chains were read from a single sample in a study of T cells in Graves' hyperthyroidism and ophthalmopathy. TCRdb reprocessed the multiplex PCR reads with MiXCR, giving one entry per CDR3 protein. The table has some 770,000 distinct CDR3 sequences, 16% seen once. The specimen was blood. The receptors were gathered from a man aged 18 to 30 with Graves' hyperthyroidism. CDR3s include the opening cysteine and the closing phenylalanine or tryptophan. Fields, in order: J gene, V gene, CDR3 length, CDR3 protein.

TRBJ2-1 TRBV6-1 14 CASSSGQGRNEQFF
TRBJ2-5 TRBV27 16 CASSLSATGHQETQYF
TRBJ2-2 TRBV24-1 15 CATSDLQVNTGELFF
TRBJ1-2 TRBV6-1 17 CASILTETSYESYGYTF
TRBJ2-5 TRBV30 14 CAWTPNVAVGTQYF
TRBJ1-1 TRBV11-2 11 CASSLDIEAFF
TRBJ2-7 TRBV7-2 15 CASSPGAGKTYEQYF
TRBJ1-1 TRBV28 14 CASTKTYEDTEAFF
TRBJ2-2 TRBV12-3/TRBV12-4 17 CASSGEIAGRPTGELFF
TRBJ2-3 TRBV7-2 15 CASSPEGGRTDTQYF
TRBJ2-3 TRBV6-1 15 CASSYKREASDTQYF
TRBJ2-1 TRBV19 14 CASSTAKRYNEQFF
TRBJ1-4 TRBV7-9 16 CASSLAGSGVREKLFF
TRBJ1-2 TRBV2 13 CASSSVQGAGYTF
TRBJ1-1 TRBV20-1 14 CSARDYGVNTEAFF
TRBJ2-3 TRBV6-2/TRBV6-3 13 CASSHLTPHTQYF
TRBJ2-1 TRBV10-2 17 CASSESTSGYAYNEQFF
TRBJ2-7 TRBV30 13 CACLAGSSYEQYF
TRBJ2-1 TRBV20-1 15 CSARVPGLPPGEQFF
TRBJ2-4 TRBV12-3/TRBV12-4 14 CPSSLEAVKNIQYF
TRBJ1-2 TRBV12-3/TRBV12-4 14 CASSQGALFYGYTF
TRBJ1-1 TRBV28 13 CASTSQLNTEAFF
TRBJ2-6 TRBV6-2/TRBV6-3 17 CASSYARGLAGANVLTF
TRBJ2-3 TRBV13 14 CASSLLAGANTQYF
TRBJ2-7 TRBV28 20 CASSLALQGPRLDWSYEQYF
TRBJ1-1 TRBV7-2 14 CASSLVPLGTEAFF
TRBJ2-2 TRBV20-1 15 CSARDPFRDTGELFF
TRBJ2-2 TRBV28 14 CASWGGQGTGELFF
TRBJ2-2 TRBV19 14 CASGMSGIAGELFF
TRBJ1-1 TRBV10-3 17 CAISHRSQGLMNTEAFF
TRBJ2-4 TRBV14 13 CASSQVGADIQYF
TRBJ2-7 TRBV6-1 15 CASSESGGLRVEQYF
TRBJ2-3 TRBV10-3 13 CAISQGGRDTQYF
TRBJ2-3 TRBV3-1 13 CASSSRDADTQYF
TRBJ2-3 TRBV3-1 18 CASGRAGLAGEDTDTQYF
TRBJ1-5 TRBV4-1 15 CASSHPTGGNQPQHF
TRBJ1-4 TRBV2 15 CASSDRQNWNEKLFF
TRBJ2-3 TRBV5-1 15 CASSVHLDRKDTQYF
TRBJ2-5 TRBV5-8 15 CASSWGGPPQETQYF
TRBJ2-1 TRBV30 13 CACRQGTYNEQFF
TRBJ2-2 TRBV7-8 17 CASSAPGLARITGELFF